These 16 T cell receptor beta chains were all obtained from the same sample, sequenced in a study of blood T cell repertoires in COVID-19. Measured with immunoSEQ multiplex PCR; TCRdb has only the in-frame clones, and not every one. The sample lists some 260,000 clones, about 81% occurring once. Material for sequencing was PBMCs or T cells enriched from blood (not recorded which). The receptors stem from a man younger than 40 with acute COVID-19.

CDR3 sequence reads: CARPVFGGPSDTQYF. Written as DNA, the CDR3 is TGTGCCAGACCAGTGTTCGGGGGGCCATCAGATACGCAGTATTTT. The genes are TRBV19 and TRBJ2-3; possibly TRBD2 for D (7 bases). The germline gives CDR1 LNHDA, CDR2 SQIVND (reference sequence). There are 15 residues in the CDR3. V was clipped by 9 bases and J by 4 bases, with 20 bases between them.

This chain connects TRBV2 to TRBJ1-1, with D unresolved. Germline lookup yields CDR1 SNHLY and CDR2 FYNNEI. The CDR3 runs to 11 residues. V shed 6 bases and J shed 7 bases, with 9 bases lying between them. The CDR3 reads CASRKEFEAFF. CDR3 sequence (DNA): TGTGCCAGCAGGAAGGAGTTTGAAGCTTTCTTT.

This clone was counted between two and nine times. The chain has TRBV10-3 and TRBJ1-5; possibly TRBD1 for D (6 bases). The germline gives CDR1 ENHRY, CDR2 SYGVKD. This CDR3 is built from 15 residues. The V end lost 2 bases, the J end lost 0 bases, and 8 bases lay between the germline ends. CDR3 DNA: TGTGCCATCAGTGAGGGACAGTCTAGCAATCAGCCCCAGCATTTT. This gives the protein CAISEGQSSNQPQHF.

The rearrangement links TRBV28 to TRBJ1-2; D is unresolved. Germline CDR1 and CDR2: MDHEN and SYDVKM. Trimming took off 10 bases at V and 9 bases at J, with 12 bases between the two ends. The CDR3 is 10 residues long. The CDR3 sequence is CATRDYRYTF. The CDR3 DNA follows: TGTGCCACCCGGGATTATCGCTACACCTTC.

The chain is built from TRBV7-9 and TRBJ1-6; 7 positions agree with TRBD1. CDR1 is SEHNR, CDR2 FQNEAQ, per germline (reference sequence). V shed 6 bases and J 8 bases; nucleotides not matched to a gene: 7. This CDR3 has 14 amino acids. CDR3 loop: CASRLQGLYSPLHF. The CDR3, as DNA: TGTGCCAGCAGACTACAGGGGTTGTATTCACCCCTCCACTTT.

The rearrangement links TRBV28 to TRBJ1-5, with TRBD1 identical over 9 bases. The CDR3 covers 12 residues. Germline CDR1 and CDR2: MDHEN and SYDVKM. The J segment lost 11 bases and the V segment lost 5 bases, leaving 4 bases of the junction unmatched. Written as DNA, the CDR3 is TGTGCCAGCAGTCAACGACAGGGGGCCCAGCATTTT. Protein: CASSQRQGAQHF.

V and J are TRBV12-5 and TRBJ2-1; 9 bases match TRBD2. The length of the CDR3 is 15 residues. In germline, CDR1 is LGHNT, CDR2 FRNRAP. Unmatched junction bases numbered 12, after V lost 6 bases and J lost 9 bases. In DNA, the CDR3 is TGTGCTAGTGGACCCGTGGCGGGGGGGCCGCTTGAGCAGTTCTTC. This sequence encodes CASGPVAGGPLEQFF.

This clone came up a few times. J is TRBJ1-3 and V is TRBV11-2, with a possible D match to TRBD1 (6 bases). This CDR3 spans 17 amino acids. The germline CDR1 and CDR2 sequences are SGHAT and FQNNGV. The V and J ends lost 5 bases and 4 bases respectively, with 21 bases between them. CDR3 bases: TGTGCCAGCAGCCCTTTACTGTACAGGGTCAGCGGAAACACCATATATTTT. It is translated as CASSPLLYRVSGNTIYF.

This chain connects TRBV20-1 to TRBJ2-1, with 11 bases aligning to TRBD2. V trimming: 3 bases; J trimming: 8 bases; junction bases outside the gene matches: 9. CDR1 DFQATT and CDR2 SNEGSKA come from the germline V gene (reference sequence). The CDR3 totals 15 residues. The CDR3 DNA is TGCAGTGCTAGTATTAGCGGGAGGGCCTGGGATGAGCAGTTCTTC. Translating it yields CSASISGRAWDEQFF.

The chain is built from TRBV30 and TRBJ1-5, with 9 bases fitting TRBD1. The germline V gene encodes CDR1 GTSNPN and CDR2 SVGIG (reference sequence). The CDR3 runs 15 residues. Trimming cost V 5 bases and J 6 bases; bases outside gene matches: 11. The CDR3 DNA reads TGTGCCTGGGGGACAGGGAACGGGGGCACTCAGCCCCAGCATTTT. The encoded protein is CAWGTGNGGTQPQHF. Full variable domain (remainder filled in from reference TRBV30 and TRBJ1-5): SQTIHQWPATLVQPVGSPLSLECTVEGTSNPNLYWYRQAAGRGLQLLFYSVGIGQISSEVPQNLSASRPQDRQFILSSKKLLLSDSGFYLCAWGTGNGGTQPQHFGDGTRLSIL.

This clone was seen only a few times. V gene TRBV19 combines with J gene TRBJ1-1; no clear D. The CDR3 spans 12 residues. Germline V gene sequence: CDR1 LNHDA, CDR2 SQIVND (reference sequence). Trimming pared 9 bases from V and 0 bases from J, leaving 8 bases between. The CDR3 sequence: CASRQMNTEAFF. The CDR3 DNA is TGTGCCAGCCGACAAATGAACACTGAAGCTTTCTTT.

The V gene is TRBV3-1 (or the pseudogene TRBV3-2), the J gene TRBJ1-1; TRBD1 might be the D (5 bases). V was cut by 6 bases and J by 3 bases, with 11 bases left in between. The germline CDR1 and CDR2 sequences are LGHDT and YNNKEL (reference sequence). The CDR3 runs 13 residues. CDR3 DNA sequence: TGTGCCAGCAGTACACAGGCGCACACTGAAGCTTTCTTT. Its translation is CASSTQAHTEAFF.

This chain joins TRBV2 and TRBJ1-3; a weak D match, TRBD1 (5 bases). The V gene's germline CDR1 is SNHLY and CDR2 FYNNEI. The CDR3 is 12 amino acids. Deletions cut 2 bases from V and 11 bases from J, with 10 bases between. The CDR3 here is CASSEQQGAIYF. CDR3 bases: TGTGCCAGCAGTGAACAGCAGGGCGCCATATATTTT.

This clone was detected once. This chain links TRBV29-1 with TRBJ2-1; 9 nucleotides agree with TRBD1. Trimming took 5 bases from V and 9 from J; bases not matched to a gene: 14. The CDR3 totals 15 residues. Germline V CDR1 and CDR2: SQVTM, ANQGSEA. The CDR3 coding sequence is TGCAGCGTTCCCAGCCGGACAGGGGATCTGGGTGAGCAGTTCTTC. Translating it yields CSVPSRTGDLGEQFF.

The chain employs TRBV7-2 and TRBJ1-5; D unclear. The CDR3 is 13 amino acids. V shed 5 bases and J shed 5 bases, with 10 bases lying between them. Per the germline V gene, CDR1 is SGHTA and CDR2 is FQGNSA. The CDR3 coding sequence is TGTGCCAGCAGCGAGCGGACTGATCAGCCCCAGCATTTT. Translating gives CASSERTDQPQHF.

J is TRBJ2-1 and V is TRBV5-1, with 9 bases identical to TRBD2. Germline assignment: CDR1 SGHRS and CDR2 YFSETQ. V lost 6 bases, J lost 7 bases, and 5 bases stayed unmatched. This CDR3 comprises 13 residues. CDR3 in amino acids: CASTYSGGNEQFF. CDR3 nucleotide sequence: TGCGCCAGCACCTATAGCGGGGGAAATGAGCAGTTCTTC.